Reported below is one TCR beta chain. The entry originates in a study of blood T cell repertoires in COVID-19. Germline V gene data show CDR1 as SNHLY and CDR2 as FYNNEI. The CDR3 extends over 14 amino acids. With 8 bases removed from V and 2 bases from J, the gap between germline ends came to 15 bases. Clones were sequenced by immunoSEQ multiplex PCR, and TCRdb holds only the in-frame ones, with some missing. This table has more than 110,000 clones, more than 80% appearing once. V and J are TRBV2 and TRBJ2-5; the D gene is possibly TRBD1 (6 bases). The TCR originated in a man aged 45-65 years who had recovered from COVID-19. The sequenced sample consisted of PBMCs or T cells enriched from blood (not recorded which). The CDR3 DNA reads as TGTGCCAGCTCCTTCGGACAGTTACAAGAGACCCAGTACTTC. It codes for CASSFGQLQETQYF.